The rows below give T cell receptor beta chains drawn from one sample of a study of T cell repertoires in cytomegalovirus infection. MiXCR, run by TCRdb on the reads, gives a single entry per CDR3 protein. The sample holds about 300,000 distinct CDR3 sequences, 9.6% seen once. Source material: PBMCs. These receptors all come from a human donor in good health (CMV status not recorded). Some clones in this sample may be carry-over from other donors' samples. Each CDR3 is given with its conserved first and last residue. The D gene is left open where the match is weak. Part of the rows lack a size; the others show once, few, many or a class for expanded clones.

D gene	V gene	clone size	J gene	CDR3 protein	CDR3 DNA
TRBD2	TRBV12-3/TRBV12-4	NA	TRBJ2-2	CASGGGGNPTGELFF	TGTGCCAGCGGGGGGGGGGGGAATCCCACCGGGGAGCTGTTTTTT
NA	TRBV29-1	NA	TRBJ1-1	CSVPKKGDLNTEAFF	TGCAGCGTTCCAAAAAAGGGGGATCTGAACACTGAAGCTTTCTTT
TRBD2	TRBV6-1	many	TRBJ2-1	CASSYGLAGVGGYNEQFF	TGTGCCAGCAGTTACGGACTAGCGGGGGTAGGGGGTTACAATGAGCAGTTCTTC
NA	TRBV27	many	TRBJ2-2	CASSIPQGGTGELFF	TGTGCCAGCAGTATCCCACAGGGTGGCACCGGGGAGCTGTTTTTT
TRBD2	TRBV20-1	few	TRBJ2-5	CSARGGRGGGETQYF	TGCAGTGCTAGAGGGGGGCGGGGGGGCGGGGAGACCCAGTACTTC
TRBD2	TRBV29-1	NA	TRBJ2-1	CSVEGRAGGTYNEQFF	TGCAGCGTTGAGGGTCGAGCGGGGGGTACCTACAATGAGCAGTTCTTC
NA	TRBV10-3	NA	TRBJ2-7	CAISDGTRTYEQYF	TGTGCCATCAGTGATGGGACAAGGACCTACGAGCAGTACTTC
TRBD2	TRBV7-2	many	TRBJ2-3	CASSLVGLAGGNTQYF	TGTGCCAGCAGCTTAGTTGGGCTAGCGGGGGGGAATACGCAGTATTTT
NA	TRBV28	NA	TRBJ1-1	CASSLMGTEAFF	TGTGCCAGCAGTTTAATGGGAACTGAAGCTTTCTTT
NA	TRBV11-1	NA	TRBJ2-6	CASSQTISGANVLTF	TGTGCCAGCAGCCAAACTATCTCTGGGGCCAACGTCCTGACTTTC
NA	TRBV12-3/TRBV12-4	many	TRBJ1-2	CASSLRPGGYTF	TGTGCCAGCAGTTTACGTCCGGGGGGCTACACCTTC
NA	TRBV5-5	NA	TRBJ1-1	CASSSNGGTNTEAFF	TGTGCCAGCAGCTCGAATGGTGGTACGAACACTGAAGCTTTCTTT
NA	TRBV7-2	many	TRBJ2-1	CASSYITFSYNEQFF	TGTGCCAGCAGTTACATAACCTTCTCCTATAATGAGCAGTTCTTC
NA	TRBV5-1	once	TRBJ2-2	CASSPNLANTGELFF	TGCGCCAGCAGCCCCAACTTAGCGAACACCGGGGAGCTGTTTTTT
TRBD2	TRBV4-2	few	TRBJ2-5	CASSQGAGGIQETQYF	TGTGCCAGCAGCCAAGGAGCGGGGGGAATCCAAGAGACCCAGTACTTC
NA	TRBV6-2/TRBV6-3	many	TRBJ2-5	CASSYGPKQETQYF	TGTGCCAGCAGTTACGGACCGAAGCAAGAGACCCAGTACTTC
TRBD2	TRBV29-1	NA	TRBJ2-5	CSGGYLQRGIQETQYF	TGCAGCGGAGGATATCTGCAGCGGGGGATCCAAGAGACCCAGTACTTC
TRBD1	TRBV28	many	TRBJ2-1	CATRQGARVGNEQFF	TGTGCCACTCGACAGGGGGCAAGGGTGGGCAATGAGCAGTTCTTC
NA	TRBV11-1	many	TRBJ1-1	CASIDLGARGTEAFF	TGTGCCAGCATCGACTTGGGAGCCCGAGGGACTGAAGCTTTCTTT
NA	TRBV7-3	many	TRBJ1-1	CASSSLPRTTEAFF	TGTGCCAGCAGCTCCCTACCCCGTACCACTGAAGCTTTCTTT
TRBD1	TRBV25-1	many	TRBJ1-1	CASSDREQGVGEAFF	TGTGCCAGCAGTGACCGGGAACAGGGGGTTGGTGAAGCTTTCTTT
TRBD2	TRBV7-2	many	TRBJ2-1	CASSIAGGYNEQFF	TGTGCCAGCAGCATAGCGGGGGGGTACAATGAGCAGTTCTTC
NA	TRBV20-1	NA	TRBJ1-5	CSASLSGQPQHF	TGCAGTGCTAGTTTAAGTGGTCAGCCCCAGCATTTT
NA	TRBV7-8	many	TRBJ2-1	CASSLSLGNEQFF	TGTGCCAGCAGCCTGAGTTTAGGCAATGAGCAGTTCTTC
NA	TRBV6-2/TRBV6-3	NA	TRBJ2-1	CASRDSAIEQFF	TGTGCCAGCAGGGACAGCGCAATTGAGCAGTTCTTC
TRBD2	TRBV28	many	TRBJ2-5	CASRNSGGRQETQYF	TGTGCCAGCAGGAATAGCGGGGGGCGACAAGAGACCCAGTACTTC
TRBD1	TRBV4-1	many	TRBJ1-1	CASSQEGRGVSDAFF	TGCGCCAGCAGCCAAGAGGGCAGGGGGGTATCCGATGCTTTCTTT
TRBD1	TRBV20-1	many	TRBJ1-6	CSARDLREGANNSPLHF	TGCAGTGCTAGAGATCTTCGAGAGGGGGCCAATAATTCACCCCTCCACTTT
NA	TRBV20-1	many	TRBJ2-5	CSASRGGETQYF	TGCAGTGCTAGTAGAGGGGGAGAGACCCAGTACTTC
NA	TRBV20-1	many	TRBJ1-1	CSARGYMGSLNTEAFF	TGCAGTGCTAGGGGGTATATGGGGTCATTGAACACTGAAGCTTTCTTT